This TCR beta chain was observed in a study of shared clonotypes between healthy human individuals. In the study overall: Each donor's CD8 memory used one plate, CD8 naive two, each CD4 subset three. General observations from the study: It was expected that sequencing depth would affect clonotype sharing among donors.

TCRdb keeps only in-frame clones here, not all; method: immunoSEQ multiplex PCR. The sample contains more than 1 million clones, around three quarters of which appear only once. Comment on this clone: Its antigen is still unknown.

CDR3 length equals 13 residues. Germline CDR1 reads SEHNR; CDR2 reads FQNEAQ (reference sequence). The ends were cut back, 7 bases at V and 10 bases at J, with 16 bases in the middle. The rearrangement links TRBV7-9 to TRBJ1-4; tentative D call: TRBD1 (5 bases). Input material: memory CD4+ T cells from PBMCs. The subset: CD45RA-negative fraction. The receptor was derived from a man aged 18-30 years in good health. Some clones in this sample may be carry-over from other donors' samples. CDR3 bases: TGTGCCAGCACAGAGGGGTGGGGAGGAAAACTGTTTTTT. Its translation: CASTEGWGGKLFF.